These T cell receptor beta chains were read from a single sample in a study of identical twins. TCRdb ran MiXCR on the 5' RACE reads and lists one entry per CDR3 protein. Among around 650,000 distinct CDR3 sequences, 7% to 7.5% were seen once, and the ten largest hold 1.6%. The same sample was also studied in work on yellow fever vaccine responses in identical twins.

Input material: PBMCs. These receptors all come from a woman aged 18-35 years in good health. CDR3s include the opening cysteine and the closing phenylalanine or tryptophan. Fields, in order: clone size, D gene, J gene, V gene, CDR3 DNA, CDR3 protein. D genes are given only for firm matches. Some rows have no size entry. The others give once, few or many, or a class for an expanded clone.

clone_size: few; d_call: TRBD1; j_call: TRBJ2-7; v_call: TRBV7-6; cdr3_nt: TGTGCCAGCAGCAAGGGGGCAAGCTCCTACGAGCAGTACTTC; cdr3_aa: CASSKGASSYEQYF
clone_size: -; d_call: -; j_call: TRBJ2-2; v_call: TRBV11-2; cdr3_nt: TGTGCCAGCAGCTGGGGGGACAGAAACACCGGGGAGCTGTTTTTT; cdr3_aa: CASSWGDRNTGELFF
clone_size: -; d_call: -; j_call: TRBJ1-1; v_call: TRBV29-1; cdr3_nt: TGCAGCGTTGAGGGGGCTGGGAAGGTGAACACTGAAGCTTTCTTT; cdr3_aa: CSVEGAGKVNTEAFF
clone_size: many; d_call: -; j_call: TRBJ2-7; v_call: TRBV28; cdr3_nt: TGTGCCAGCAATTCACCGAGGGAGCAGTACTTC; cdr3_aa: CASNSPREQYF
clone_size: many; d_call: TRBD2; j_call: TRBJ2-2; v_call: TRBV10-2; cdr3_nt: TGCGCCAGCAGAGCGGGGGCGAACACCGGGGAGCTGTTTTTT; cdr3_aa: CASRAGANTGELFF
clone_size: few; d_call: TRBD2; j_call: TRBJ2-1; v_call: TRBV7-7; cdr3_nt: TGTGCCAGCAGCTTGACTAGCGGGAGAGTTTTAAACTACAATGAGCAGTTCTTC; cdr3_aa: CASSLTSGRVLNYNEQFF
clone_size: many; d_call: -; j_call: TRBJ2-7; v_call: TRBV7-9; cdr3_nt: TGTGCCAGCAGCTTAGGTCCAGGTGACTACGAGCAGTACTTC; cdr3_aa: CASSLGPGDYEQYF
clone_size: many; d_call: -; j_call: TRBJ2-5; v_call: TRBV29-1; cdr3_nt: TGCAGCGTTGGAGCCGCCTTGGGAGAGACCCAGTACTTC; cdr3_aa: CSVGAALGETQYF
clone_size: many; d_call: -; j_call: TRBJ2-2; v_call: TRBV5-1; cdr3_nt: TGCGCCAGCAGCTTGGTACAGACGAACACCGGGGAGCTGTTTTTT; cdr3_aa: CASSLVQTNTGELFF
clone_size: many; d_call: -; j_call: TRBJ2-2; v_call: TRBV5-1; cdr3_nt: TGCGCCAGCAGCTTGGATGTCCGGGAGCTGTTTTTT; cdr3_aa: CASSLDVRELFF
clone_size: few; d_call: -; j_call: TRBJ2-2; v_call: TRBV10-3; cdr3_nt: TGTGCCATCAGTGTGGTTACCGGGGAGCTGTTTTTT; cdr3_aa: CAISVVTGELFF
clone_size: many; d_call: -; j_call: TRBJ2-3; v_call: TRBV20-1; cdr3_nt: TGCAGTGCTAGCGGGGGAAGCACAGGTACGCAGTATTTT; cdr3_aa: CSASGGSTGTQYF
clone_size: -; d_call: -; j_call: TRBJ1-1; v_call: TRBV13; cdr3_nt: TGTGCCAGCAGCTTTGAAGGGCTGAACACTGAAGCTTTCTTT; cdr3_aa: CASSFEGLNTEAFF
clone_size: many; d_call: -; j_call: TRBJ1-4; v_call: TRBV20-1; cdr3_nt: TGCAGTGCTTGGACGGGTGAAAAACTGTTTTTT; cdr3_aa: CSAWTGEKLFF
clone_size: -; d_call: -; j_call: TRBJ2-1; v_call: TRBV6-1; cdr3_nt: TGTGCCAGCAGTCGCACCAGTTCCACAGGAAACAATGAGCAGTTCTTC; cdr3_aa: CASSRTSSTGNNEQFF
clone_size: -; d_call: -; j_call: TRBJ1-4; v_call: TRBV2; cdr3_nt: TGTGCCAGCAGTGAATTGGGTCAGGGTGATGAAAAACTGTTTTTT; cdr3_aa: CASSELGQGDEKLFF
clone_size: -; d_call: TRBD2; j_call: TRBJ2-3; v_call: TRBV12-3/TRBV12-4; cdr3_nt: TGTGCCAGCACCCAATCGGGGGGGTACACAGATACGCAGTATTTT; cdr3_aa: CASTQSGGYTDTQYF
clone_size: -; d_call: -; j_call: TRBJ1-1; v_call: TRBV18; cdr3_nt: TGTGCCAGCTCACCTCCTTTGACGGCCACTGAAGCTTTCTTT; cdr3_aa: CASSPPLTATEAFF
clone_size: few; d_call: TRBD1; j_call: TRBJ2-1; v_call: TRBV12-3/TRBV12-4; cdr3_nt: TGTGCCAGCAGTTTTGGGGACAGGCCTAGGGATGAGCAGTTCTTC; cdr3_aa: CASSFGDRPRDEQFF